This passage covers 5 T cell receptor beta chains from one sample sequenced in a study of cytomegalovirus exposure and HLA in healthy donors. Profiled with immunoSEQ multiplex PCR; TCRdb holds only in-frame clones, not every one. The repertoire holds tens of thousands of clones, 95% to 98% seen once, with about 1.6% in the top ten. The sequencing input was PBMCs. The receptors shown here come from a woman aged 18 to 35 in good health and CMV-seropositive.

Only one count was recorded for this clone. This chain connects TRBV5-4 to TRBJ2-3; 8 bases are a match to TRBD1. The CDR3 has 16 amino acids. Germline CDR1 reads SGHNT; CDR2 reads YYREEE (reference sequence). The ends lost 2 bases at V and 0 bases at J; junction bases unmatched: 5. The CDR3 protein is CASSLRDRISTDTQYF. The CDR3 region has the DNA TGTGCCAGCAGCTTACGGGACAGGATAAGCACAGATACGCAGTATTTT.

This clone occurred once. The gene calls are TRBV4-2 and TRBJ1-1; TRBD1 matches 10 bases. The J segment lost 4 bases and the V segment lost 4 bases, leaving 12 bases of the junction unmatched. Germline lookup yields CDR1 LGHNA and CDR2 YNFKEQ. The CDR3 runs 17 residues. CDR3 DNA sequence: TGTGCCAGCAGCCGTGTGGGGACAGGGGTTTTCGGCACTGAAGCTTTCTTT. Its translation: CASSRVGTGVFGTEAFF.

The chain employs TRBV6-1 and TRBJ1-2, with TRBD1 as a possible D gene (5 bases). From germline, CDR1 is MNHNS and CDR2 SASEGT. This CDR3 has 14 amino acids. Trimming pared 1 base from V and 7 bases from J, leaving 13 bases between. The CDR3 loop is CASSEGGAVAGYTF. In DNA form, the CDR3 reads TGTGCCAGCAGTGAAGGCGGGGCGGTGGCTGGCTACACCTTC.

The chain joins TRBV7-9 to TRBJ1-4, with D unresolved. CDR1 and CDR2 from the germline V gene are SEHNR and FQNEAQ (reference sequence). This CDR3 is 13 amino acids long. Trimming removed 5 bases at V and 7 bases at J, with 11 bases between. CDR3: CASSPQLSEKLFF. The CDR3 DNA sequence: TGTGCCAGCAGCCCGCAGTTAAGTGAAAAACTGTTTTTT.

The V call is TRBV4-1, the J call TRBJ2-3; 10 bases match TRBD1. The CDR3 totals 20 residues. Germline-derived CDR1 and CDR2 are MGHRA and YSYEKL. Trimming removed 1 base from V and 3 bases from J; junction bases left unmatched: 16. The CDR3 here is CASSQVHQSTGGIVTDTQYF. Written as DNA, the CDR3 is TGCGCCAGCAGCCAAGTTCACCAATCGACAGGGGGCATCGTAACAGATACGCAGTATTTT.